The 17 T cell receptor beta chains given below trace back to one sample, sequenced in a study of beta chain features in type 1 diabetes. Regarding the study as a whole: Shorter TCRB CDR3s, moderately but significantly so, marked every one of the four CD4+ subsets in Type 1 diabetes patients.

Their target antigens are unknown. What was sequenced were expressed TCRB transcripts, since all of the isolated RNA had been reverse transcribed. Profiling relied on immunoSEQ multiplex PCR, and the TCRdb table lists in-frame clones only, not all of them. The sample has 160,000 or so clones; 7.5% to 9.5% are singletons. Input material: central memory CD4+ T cells from blood. The receptors come from a woman between 18 and 29 years old with type 1 diabetes.

This clone turned up a few times. The chain links TRBV29-1 to TRBJ2-5; D is possibly TRBD2 (7 bases). The germline V and J ends were trimmed by 4 bases and 8 bases, with 17 bases remaining between them. The germline gives CDR1 SQVTM, CDR2 ANQGSEA. This CDR3 is 13 amino acids long. The CDR3 loop is CSVVTAGALTQYF. The CDR3 region has the DNA TGCAGCGTTGTCACGGCGGGGGCCTTAACCCAGTACTTC.

The chain employs TRBV19 and TRBJ2-3; no firm D call. CDR3 length: 11 residues. Germline V gene sequence: CDR1 LNHDA, CDR2 SQIVND (reference sequence). Trimming left V 5 bases short and J 6 bases short, with 6 bases between. The CDR3 DNA reads TGTGCCAGTAGTTTCTTGGATACGCAGTATTTT. Amino acid sequence: CASSFLDTQYF.

CDR3 nucleotide sequence: TGCAGCGTTGTGTGGGGCTTAAGCTCCTACGAGCAGTACTTC. Its protein product is CSVVWGLSSYEQYF. The chain recombines TRBV29-1 with TRBJ2-7; a weak D match, TRBD1 (5 bases). Germline CDR1 reads SQVTM; CDR2 reads ANQGSEA. The CDR3 consists of 14 residues. V was trimmed by 4 bases and J by 0 bases, leaving 13 bases between them.

The J gene is TRBJ1-2, the V gene TRBV4-3; 7 bases match TRBD1. V lost 2 bases to trimming and J lost 0 bases; unmatched junction nucleotides: 6. CDR3 length equals 16 residues. The germline gives CDR1 LGHNA, CDR2 YSLEER. The CDR3 coding sequence is TGCGCCAGCAGCCAATCGAGGACAGGAGCTAACTATGGCTACACCTTC. This translates into CASSQSRTGANYGYTF.

This sequence joins TRBV9 and TRBJ1-6; D is ambiguous. Looked up from germline, CDR1 is SGDLS and CDR2 is YYNGEE. The CDR3 is 13 amino acids. Trimming left V 4 bases short and J 13 bases short, with 15 bases between. This chain's CDR3 is CASSTTNEVPLHF. The DNA for the CDR3 is TGTGCCAGCAGCACAACTAATGAGGTCCCCCTCCACTTT. Filled out from reference TRBV9 and TRBJ1-6, the complete variable domain reads DSGVTQTPKHLITATGQRVTLRCSPRSGDLSVYWYQQSLDQGLQFLIQYYNGEERAKGNILERFSAQQFPDLHSELNLSSLELGDSALYFCASSTTNEVPLHFGNGTRLTVT.

The V call is TRBV6-5, the J call TRBJ2-2; 8 bases match TRBD2. With 0 bases clipped from V and 6 bases from J, the junction kept 3 bases outside the gene matches. CDR3 length: 15 amino acids. CDR1 is MNHEY, CDR2 SVGAGI, per germline. In DNA, the CDR3 is TGTGCCAGCAGTTACTCGGGGACTAGGGCCGGGGAGCTGTTTTTT. This gives the protein CASSYSGTRAGELFF.

The table lists this clone with a few counts. A read error may be the cause here, since a much bigger clone is one base away. This chain connects TRBV27 to TRBJ1-1; 7 positions match TRBD1. This CDR3 is built from 11 residues. With 6 bases clipped from V and 8 bases from J, the junction kept 3 bases outside the gene matches. CDR1 and CDR2 from the germline V gene are MNHEY and SMNVEV (reference sequence). CDR3 protein: CASRRQGEAFF. The CDR3 DNA reads as TGTGCCAGCAGGAGACAGGGAGAAGCTTTCTTT.

This clone was detected only a few times. V and J are TRBV11-2 and TRBJ2-2; tentative D call: TRBD2 (6 bases). The CDR3 covers 16 residues. The V end was cut by 4 bases, the J end by 7 bases, with 19 bases between. Germline CDR1 and CDR2: SGHAT and FQNNGV. CDR3 coding DNA: TGTGCCAGCAGCTCCCGTAGATCGGGAGTTGACGGGGAGCTGTTTTTT. It is translated as CASSSRRSGVDGELFF.

This clone was seen only a few times. The V gene is TRBV7-3, the J gene TRBJ1-5, with unresolved D. CDR1 is SGHTA and CDR2 is FQGTGA in the germline V gene. The ends were cut back, 2 bases at V and 4 bases at J, with 12 bases in the middle. This CDR3 is built from 15 residues. DNA of the CDR3: TGTGCCAGCAGCTTAGTCTGGGCCGTTAATCAGCCCCAGCATTTT. Translated, it gives CASSLVWAVNQPQHF. The entire variable domain, with the rest obtained from reference TRBV7-3 and TRBJ1-5, is as follows: GAGVSQTPSNKVTEKGKYVELRCDPISGHTALYWYRQSLGQGPEFLIYFQGTGAADDSGLPNDRFFAVRPEGSVSTLKIQRTERGDSAVYLCASSLVWAVNQPQHFGDGTRLSIL.

This clone was seen a handful of times. This chain links TRBV4-3 with TRBJ1-4; 7 bases align to TRBD1. Germline trimming cut 3 bases from V and 2 bases from J; bases unmatched to any gene: 9. Germline V gene sequence: CDR1 LGHNA, CDR2 YSLEER. The CDR3 contains 17 residues. CDR3 sequence (DNA): TGCGCCAGCAGCCAGGGAGAGGGGGCTGGGACTAATGAAAAACTGTTTTTT. Amino acid sequence: CASSQGEGAGTNEKLFF.

Worth noting for this clone: The sample contains more than one DNA sequence encoding this CDR3. The rearrangement links TRBV9 to TRBJ2-1, with TRBD2 matching over 10 bases. J gave up 4 bases and V 2 bases, and 6 bases lay outside the gene matches. Germline V gene lookup returns CDR1 SGDLS and CDR2 YYNGEE. CDR3 length: 16 amino acids. The CDR3 reads CASSVGVTSGYNEQFF. In nucleotides, the CDR3 is TGTGCCAGCAGCGTGGGCGTGACTAGCGGGTACAATGAGCAGTTCTTC.

The chain has TRBV5-1 and TRBJ2-7, with 10 nucleotides matching TRBD2. The CDR3 covers 15 residues. J lost 3 bases, V lost 0 bases, and 3 bases had no gene match. The V gene's germline CDR1 is SGHRS and CDR2 YFSETQ. DNA for the CDR3: TGCGCCAGCAGCTTGGAGCCTAGCGGGGGCTACGAGCAGTACTTC. Translating it yields CASSLEPSGGYEQYF.

The gene calls are TRBV7-2 and TRBJ1-4, with D possibly matching TRBD1 (5 bases). CDR1 and CDR2 from the germline V gene are SGHTA and FQGNSA. The CDR3 is made up of 13 amino acids. Trimming removed 3 bases at V and 8 bases at J, with 10 bases between. As DNA, the CDR3 is TGTGCCAGCAGCTTCGCGGGGCGGGAAAAACTGTTTTTT. Translated, it gives CASSFAGREKLFF.

The V and J genes are TRBV11-3 and TRBJ2-4; 7 nucleotides line up with TRBD1. Germline CDR1 is SGHNT and CDR2 is YENEEA. This CDR3 contains 17 residues. The V gene end was trimmed by 5 bases and the J gene end by 1 base; junction bases not matched to a gene: 11. Here the CDR3 DNA reads TGTGCCAGCAGCCCCCCGACAGGGACCTCTGCCAAAAACATTCAGTACTTC. This translates into CASSPPTGTSAKNIQYF.

This chain links TRBV11-2 with TRBJ1-3, with no clear D. CDR3 length equals 13 residues. Germline CDR1 SGHAT, CDR2 FQNNGV. Trimming took 4 bases from V and 3 from J, leaving 7 bases between them. This CDR3 reads CASSSSFGNTIYF. The CDR3 region has the DNA TGTGCCAGCAGCTCGTCCTTTGGAAACACCATATATTTT.

The sample holds a few counts of this clone. The V and J genes are TRBV5-1 and TRBJ2-2, with a weak D call TRBD2 (5 bases). This CDR3 is built from 14 residues. Trimming cost V 5 bases and J 3 bases, with 11 bases left between them. The germline gives CDR1 SGHRS, CDR2 YFSETQ. The CDR3 region has the DNA TGCGCCAGCAGACCGGGAACGGACACCGGGGAGCTGTTTTTT. Protein sequence: CASRPGTDTGELFF.

This chain links TRBV7-9 with TRBJ2-2, with TRBD1 identical over 8 bases. The trim removed 8 bases at V and 5 bases at J, leaving 7 bases unmatched. The CDR3 has 14 residues. Germline V gene data show CDR1 as SEHNR and CDR2 as FQNEAQ (reference sequence). In DNA form, the CDR3 reads TGTGCCAGCTCCCAGGGGGCGCGGACCGGGGAGCTGTTTTTT. This sequence encodes CASSQGARTGELFF. Together with reference TRBV7-9 and TRBJ2-2, the CDR3 gives the full variable domain: DTGVSQNPRHKITKRGQNVTFRCDPISEHNRLYWYRQTLGQGPEFLTYFQNEAQLEKSRLLSDRFSAERPKGSFSTLEIQRTEQGDSAMYLCASSQGARTGELFFGEGSRLTVL.